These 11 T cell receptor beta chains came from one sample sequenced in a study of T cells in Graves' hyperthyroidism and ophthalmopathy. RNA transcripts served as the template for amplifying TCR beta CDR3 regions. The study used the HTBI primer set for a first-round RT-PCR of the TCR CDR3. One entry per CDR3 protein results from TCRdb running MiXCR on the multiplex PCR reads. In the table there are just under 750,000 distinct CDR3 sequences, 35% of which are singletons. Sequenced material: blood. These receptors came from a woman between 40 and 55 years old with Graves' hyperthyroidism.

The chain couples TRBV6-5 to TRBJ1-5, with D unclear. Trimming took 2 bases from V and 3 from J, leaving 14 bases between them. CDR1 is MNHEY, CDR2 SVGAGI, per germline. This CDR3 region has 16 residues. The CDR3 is CASSYAVKRINQPQHF. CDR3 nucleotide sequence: TGTGCCAGCAGTTACGCCGTCAAGAGAATCAATCAGCCCCAGCATTTT.

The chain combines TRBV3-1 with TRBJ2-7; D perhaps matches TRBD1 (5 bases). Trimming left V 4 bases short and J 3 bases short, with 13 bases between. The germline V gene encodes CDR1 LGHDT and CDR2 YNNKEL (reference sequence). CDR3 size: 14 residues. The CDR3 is CASSPRTPIYEQYF. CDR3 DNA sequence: TGTGCCAGCAGCCCCCGGACACCTATCTACGAGCAGTACTTC.

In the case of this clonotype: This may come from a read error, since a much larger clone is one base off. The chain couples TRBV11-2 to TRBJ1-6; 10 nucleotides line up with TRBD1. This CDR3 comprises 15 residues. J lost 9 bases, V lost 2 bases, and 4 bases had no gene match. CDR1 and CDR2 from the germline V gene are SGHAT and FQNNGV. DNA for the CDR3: TGTGCCAGCAGCTTACCTAGGACAGGGGGTTCACCCCTCCACTTT. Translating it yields CASSLPRTGGSPLHF.

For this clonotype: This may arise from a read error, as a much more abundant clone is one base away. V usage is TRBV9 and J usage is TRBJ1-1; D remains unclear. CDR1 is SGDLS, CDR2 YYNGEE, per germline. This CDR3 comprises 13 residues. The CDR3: CASGVDVDTEAFF. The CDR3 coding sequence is TGTGCCAGCGGCGTAGATGTAGACACTGAAGCTTTCTTT. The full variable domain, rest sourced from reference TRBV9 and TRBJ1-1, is DSGVTQTPKHLITATGQRVTLRCSPRSGDLSVYWYQQSLDQGLQFLIQYYNGEERAKGNILERFSAQQFPDLHSELNLSSLELGDSALYFCASGVDVDTEAFFGQGTRLTVV.

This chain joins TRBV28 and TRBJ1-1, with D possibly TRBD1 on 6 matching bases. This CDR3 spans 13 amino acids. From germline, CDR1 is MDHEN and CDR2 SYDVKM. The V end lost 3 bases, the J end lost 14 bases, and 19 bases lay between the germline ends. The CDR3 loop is CASSFSRGLLWFF. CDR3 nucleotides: TGTGCCAGCAGTTTCTCCAGGGGCCTCCTCTGGTTCTTT.

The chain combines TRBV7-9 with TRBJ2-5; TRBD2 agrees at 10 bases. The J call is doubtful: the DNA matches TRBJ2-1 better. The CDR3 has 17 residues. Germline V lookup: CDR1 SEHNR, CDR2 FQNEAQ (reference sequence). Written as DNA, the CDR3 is TGTGCCAGCAGCTATCGGATTAGGACTAGCGGATACAATGAGCAGTTCTTC. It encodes CASSYRIRTSGYNEQFF.

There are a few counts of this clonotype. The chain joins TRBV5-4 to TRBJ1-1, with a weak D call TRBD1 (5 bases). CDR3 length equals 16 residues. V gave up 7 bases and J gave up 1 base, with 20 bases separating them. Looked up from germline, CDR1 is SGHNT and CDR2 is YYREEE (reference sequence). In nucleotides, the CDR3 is TGTGCCAGCTCACCACCGAATGGACACCCGAACACTGAAGCTTTCTTT. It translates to CASSPPNGHPNTEAFF.

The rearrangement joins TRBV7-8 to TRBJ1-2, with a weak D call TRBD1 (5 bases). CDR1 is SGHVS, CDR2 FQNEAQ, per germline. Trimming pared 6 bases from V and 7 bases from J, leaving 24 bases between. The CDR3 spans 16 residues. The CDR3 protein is CASRGGGTRGYGGYTF. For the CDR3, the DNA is TGTGCCAGCAGGGGCGGTGGGACGAGGGGCTACGGTGGCTACACCTTC.

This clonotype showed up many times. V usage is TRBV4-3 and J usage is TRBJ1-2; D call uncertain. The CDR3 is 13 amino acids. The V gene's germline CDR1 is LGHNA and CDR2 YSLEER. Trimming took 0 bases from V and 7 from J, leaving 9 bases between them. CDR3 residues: CASSQDLAGGYTF. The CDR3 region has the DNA TGCGCCAGCAGCCAAGATTTGGCGGGTGGCTACACCTTC.

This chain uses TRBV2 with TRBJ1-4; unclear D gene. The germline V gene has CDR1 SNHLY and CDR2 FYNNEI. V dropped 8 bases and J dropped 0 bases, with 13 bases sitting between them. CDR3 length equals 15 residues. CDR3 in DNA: TGTGCCAGCGTAGACGGACTAGCAACTAATGAAAAACTGTTTTTT. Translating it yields CASVDGLATNEKLFF. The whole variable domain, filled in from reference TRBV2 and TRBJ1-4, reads EPEVTQTPSHQVTQMGQEVILRCVPISNHLYFYWYRQILGQKVEFLVSFYNNEISEKSEIFDDQFSVERPDGSNFTLKIRSTKLEDSAMYFCASVDGLATNEKLFFGSGTQLSVL.

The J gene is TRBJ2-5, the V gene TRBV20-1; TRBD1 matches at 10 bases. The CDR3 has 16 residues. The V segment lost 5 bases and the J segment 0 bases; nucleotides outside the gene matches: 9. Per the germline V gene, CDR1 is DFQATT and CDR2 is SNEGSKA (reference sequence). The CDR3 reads CSAGDPGQGHQETQYF. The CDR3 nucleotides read TGCAGTGCTGGCGACCCGGGACAGGGGCACCAAGAGACCCAGTACTTC.